A single sample gave rise to the 30 T cell receptor beta chains below, sequenced in a study of cytomegalovirus exposure and HLA in healthy donors. Amplification used 60 Vbeta primers and 13 Jbeta primers. Measured with immunoSEQ multiplex PCR; TCRdb has only the in-frame clones, and not every one. The repertoire holds roughly 260,000 clones, with 84% as singletons. Sample: PBMCs. Source of these receptors: a middle-aged woman in good health and CMV-seropositive.

Only one count was recorded for this clone. The CDR3 DNA follows: TGCGCCAGCAGCTTGGAAAGGACTACCTACGAGCAGTACTTC. Its translation: CASSLERTTYEQYF. J is TRBJ2-7 and V is TRBV5-1; D is possibly TRBD2 (6 bases). The germline CDR1 and CDR2 sequences are SGHRS and YFSETQ. The CDR3 is made up of 14 amino acids. Trimming stripped 0 bases from V and 2 bases from J, with 9 bases between.

As regards this clone: Germline is not matched at one junction end, which may reflect a read error. The chain couples TRBV5-1 to TRBJ2-6, with 9 bases that match TRBD2. This CDR3 spans 19 amino acids. Germline-derived CDR1 and CDR2 are SGHRS and YFSETQ. The CDR3 spells CASSGPGLAEVSGANGLTF. CDR3 bases: TGCGCCAGCAGCGGACCGGGACTAGCAGAAGTCTCTGGGGCCAACGGCCTGACTTTC. Using reference TRBV5-1 and TRBJ2-6 for the parts outside the CDR3, the full variable domain is KAGVTQTPRYLIKTRGQQVTLSCSPISGHRSVSWYQQTPGQGLQFLFEYFSETQRNKGNFPGRFSGRQFSNSRSEMNVSTLELGDSALYLCASSGPGLAEVSGANGLTFGAGSRLTVL.

V is TRBV7-3 and J is TRBJ2-2; the match to TRBD2 covers 7 bases. CDR3 length: 19 amino acids. The V gene end was trimmed by 4 bases and the J gene end by 4 bases; junction bases not matched to a gene: 18. The germline V gene has CDR1 SGHTA and CDR2 FQGTGA. This chain's CDR3 is CASSSMTSLSWGGTGELFF. DNA of the CDR3: TGTGCCAGCAGCTCTATGACTAGCCTCTCTTGGGGGGGCACCGGGGAGCTGTTTTTT.

This sequence joins TRBV19 and TRBJ1-4; TRBD1 might be the D (5 bases). The CDR3 extends over 14 amino acids. The V end was cut by 1 base, the J end by 6 bases, with 9 bases between. Germline lookup yields CDR1 LNHDA and CDR2 SQIVND (reference sequence). CDR3 loop: CASSIGGTDEKLFF. The CDR3 nucleotides read TGTGCCAGTAGTATAGGCGGGACGGATGAAAAACTGTTTTTT.

This chain links TRBV27 with TRBJ2-1, with 13 bases matching TRBD2. V lost 5 bases, J lost 1 base, and 8 bases stayed unmatched. From germline, CDR1 is MNHEY and CDR2 SMNVEV (reference sequence). The CDR3 is 18 amino acids. CDR3 sequence (DNA): TGTGCCAGCAGTACTCCGACTAGCGGGAGGACTTCCTACAATGAGCAGTTCTTC. Translation gives CASSTPTSGRTSYNEQFF.

The chain links TRBV4-2 to TRBJ2-1; TRBD1 matches 7 bases. Looked up from germline, CDR1 is LGHNA and CDR2 is YNFKEQ. Losses at the gene ends were 1 base for V and 6 bases for J; bases not matched to a gene: 6. The CDR3 length is 15 residues. Written as DNA, the CDR3 is TGTGCCAGCAGCCAAGGACAGGGTTTTTTCAATGAGCAGTTCTTC. Translated: CASSQGQGFFNEQFF.

The chain combines TRBV11-3 with TRBJ2-1; D is ambiguous. This CDR3 spans 17 amino acids. V gave up 5 bases and J gave up 0 bases, with 17 bases separating them. The germline CDR1 and CDR2 sequences are SGHNT and YENEEA. The CDR3 spells CASSPRDRPGSYNEQFF. DNA of the CDR3: TGTGCCAGCAGCCCCCGTGACCGCCCAGGCTCCTACAATGAGCAGTTCTTC. The variable domain in full, completed from reference TRBV11-3 and TRBJ2-1, reads EAGVVQSPRYKIIEKKQPVAFWCNPISGHNTLYWYLQNLGQGPELLIRYENEEAVDDSQLPKDRFSAERLKGVDSTLKIQPAELGDSAVYLCASSPRDRPGSYNEQFFGPGTRLTVL.

This clone was recorded a few times. The rearrangement joins TRBV2 to TRBJ1-2, with 9 bases that match TRBD1. Germline CDR1 is SNHLY and CDR2 is FYNNEI. Trimming removed 6 bases from V and 4 bases from J; junction bases left unmatched: 6. CDR3 length equals 14 residues. In DNA form, the CDR3 reads TGTGCCAGCAGGGACAGGGGCCCGGGCTATGGCTACACCTTC. It specifies CASRDRGPGYGYTF.

CDR3 residues: CASSDRRYNEQFF. In DNA, the CDR3 is TGTGCCAGCAGTGATCGTCGCTACAATGAGCAGTTCTTC. The chain uses TRBV2 and TRBJ2-1; D ambiguous. Trimming removed 3 bases from V and 3 bases from J, with 6 bases in between. This CDR3 comprises 13 residues. The germline V gene encodes CDR1 SNHLY and CDR2 FYNNEI.

J is TRBJ1-4 and V is TRBV28; D is ambiguous. The CDR3 runs 15 residues. CDR1 is MDHEN and CDR2 is SYDVKM in the germline V gene. V was cut by 1 base and J by 4 bases, with 10 bases left in between. CDR3 nucleotides: TGTGCCAGCAGTTTATTTGGGAGTCTTAATGAAAAACTGTTTTTT. Residues: CASSLFGSLNEKLFF.

The V call is TRBV5-1, the J call TRBJ1-4, with 8 nucleotides matching TRBD1. The germline V gene encodes CDR1 SGHRS and CDR2 YFSETQ. The V segment lost 2 bases and the J segment 3 bases; nucleotides outside the gene matches: 3. The CDR3 length is 15 residues. The CDR3 reads CASSLVTGANEKLFF. CDR3 in DNA: TGCGCCAGCAGCTTAGTGACAGGGGCTAATGAAAAACTGTTTTTT.

A remark on this clone: Within the sample, other DNA sequences also encode this same CDR3. The chain joins TRBV29-1 to TRBJ1-1; D unclear. CDR3 size: 12 residues. Looked up from germline, CDR1 is SQVTM and CDR2 is ANQGSEA. Trimming cost V 6 bases and J 0 bases, with 8 bases left between them. The CDR3 loop is CSVRGLNTEAFF. DNA for the CDR3: TGCAGCGTACGGGGATTGAACACTGAAGCTTTCTTT.

V and J are TRBV30 and TRBJ1-4; D is uncertain. The CDR3 spans 10 residues. CDR1 and CDR2 (germline): GTSNPN, SVGIG (reference sequence). Trimming stripped 7 bases from V and 8 bases from J, with 8 bases between. CDR3 bases: TGTGCCTCGGGTGAAGAAAAACTGTTTTTT. This sequence encodes CASGEEKLFF. The full variable domain, rest sourced from reference TRBV30 and TRBJ1-4, is SQTIHQWPATLVQPVGSPLSLECTVEGTSNPNLYWYRQAAGRGLQLLFYSVGIGQISSEVPQNLSASRPQDRQFILSSKKLLLSDSGFYLCASGEEKLFFGSGTQLSVL.

This CDR3 reads CASSLGPGGRASNTGELFF. The CDR3 DNA reads as TGTGCCAGCAGCTTAGGCCCTGGGGGGAGGGCCTCGAACACCGGGGAGCTGTTTTTT. This chain uses TRBV13 with TRBJ2-2, with 7 bases fitting TRBD2. V lost 0 bases, J lost 0 bases, and 10 bases stayed unmatched. Germline CDR1 and CDR2: PRHDT and FYEKMQ (reference sequence). The CDR3 totals 19 residues.

The rearrangement links TRBV6-6 to TRBJ2-2, with 7 bases fitting TRBD1. J was trimmed by 1 base and V by 5 bases; bases with no gene match: 7. CDR3 length: 16 residues. Germline CDR1 is MNHNY and CDR2 is SVGAGI (reference sequence). CDR3 in DNA: TGTGCCAGCAGTCGGTCGACAGGGCAGAACACCGGGGAGCTGTTTTTT. Translated, it gives CASSRSTGQNTGELFF.

This chain connects TRBV21-1 to TRBJ1-1; the tabulated D call, TRBD1, remains unverified against the DNA. TRBV21-1 constitutes a pseudogene. This CDR3 has 15 amino acids. CDR3 sequence: CASSNGGQKNTEAFF. CDR3 coding DNA: TGTGCCAGCAGCAACGGGGGACAGAAGAACACTGAAGCTTTCTTT.

This clone was observed a handful of times. This chain connects TRBV20-1 to TRBJ2-1; no clear D. This CDR3 spans 11 amino acids. The germline gives CDR1 DFQATT, CDR2 SNEGSKA (reference sequence). V lost 6 bases to trimming and J lost 8 bases, with 11 bases between them. CDR3 sequence reads: CSAPGRDEQFF. The CDR3 region has the DNA TGCAGTGCCCCCGGTCGGGATGAGCAGTTCTTC.

V gene TRBV7-2 combines with J gene TRBJ2-5; perhaps TRBD2 as D (5 bases). Trimming stripped 1 base from V and 4 bases from J, with 10 bases between. The V gene's germline CDR1 is SGHTA and CDR2 FQGNSA. This CDR3 region has 14 residues. CDR3 loop: CASSLGQAGETQYF. The CDR3 DNA is TGTGCCAGCAGCTTAGGTCAGGCGGGAGAGACCCAGTACTTC.

V and J are TRBV28 and TRBJ1-1, with no clear D. There are 14 residues in the CDR3. CDR1 MDHEN and CDR2 SYDVKM come from the germline V gene. Trimming cost V 5 bases and J 0 bases, with 10 bases left between them. This CDR3 is CASSVQHLNTEAFF. The CDR3 nucleotides read TGTGCCAGCAGTGTACAGCACTTGAACACTGAAGCTTTCTTT.

The chain couples TRBV6-5 to TRBJ1-2; D uncertain. This CDR3 region has 13 residues. Deletions cut 6 bases from V and 0 bases from J, with 8 bases between. Germline-derived CDR1 and CDR2 are MNHEY and SVGAGI. CDR3 protein: CASRVASNYGYTF. The CDR3 region has the DNA TGTGCCAGCAGAGTGGCTTCTAACTATGGCTACACCTTC.

The rearrangement links TRBV6-6 to TRBJ1-5, with TRBD1 matching 7 bases. CDR3 length: 14 residues. Per the germline V gene, CDR1 is MNHNY and CDR2 is SVGAGI (reference sequence). J gave up 4 bases and V 2 bases, and 2 bases lay outside the gene matches. The CDR3 is CASSYGGQNQPQHF. The CDR3 coding sequence is TGTGCCAGCAGTTACGGGGGACAGAATCAGCCCCAGCATTTT.

This chain connects TRBV7-9 to TRBJ2-1; 10 bases agree with TRBD2. The CDR3 is 17 amino acids. The germline gives CDR1 SEHNR, CDR2 FQNEAQ (reference sequence). V lost 0 bases and J lost 8; bases outside the gene matches: 10. As DNA, the CDR3 is TGTGCCAGCAGCTTAGCAAACTCGGGACTAGCGTTCGATGAGCAGTTCTTC. Its protein product is CASSLANSGLAFDEQFF. The full variable domain, with the rest looked up from reference TRBV7-9 and TRBJ2-1, is DTGVSQNPRHKITKRGQNVTFRCDPISEHNRLYWYRQTLGQGPEFLTYFQNEAQLEKSRLLSDRFSAERPKGSFSTLEIQRTEQGDSAMYLCASSLANSGLAFDEQFFGPGTRLTVL.

The rearrangement links TRBV7-9 to TRBJ2-1, with D possibly matching TRBD2 (5 bases). Trimming left V 8 bases short and J 4 bases short, with 12 bases between. The CDR3 spans 13 residues. Germline-derived CDR1 and CDR2 are SEHNR and FQNEAQ (reference sequence). The CDR3 spells CASEGSKYNEQFF. The CDR3 coding sequence is TGTGCCAGCGAAGGGAGTAAATACAATGAGCAGTTCTTC.

The chain employs TRBV28 and TRBJ2-7; TRBD1 matches 9 bases. V shed 4 bases, J shed 3 bases, and the junction held 7 bases outside the gene matches. CDR1 and CDR2 (germline): MDHEN, SYDVKM. CDR3 length: 15 residues. The CDR3 nucleotides are TGTGCCAGCAGTTCGACAGGGGGAGGAGGCTACGAGCAGTACTTC. This codes for CASSSTGGGGYEQYF.

The chain joins TRBV7-9 to TRBJ1-4; no definite D call. CDR3 length: 15 residues. Germline-derived CDR1 and CDR2 are SEHNR and FQNEAQ (reference sequence). The V end was cut by 1 base, the J end by 7 bases, with 13 bases between. The CDR3 sequence is CASSLVSAGGEKLFF. CDR3 in DNA: TGTGCCAGCAGCTTAGTTAGCGCGGGAGGTGAAAAACTGTTTTTT.

The chain is built from TRBV7-2 and TRBJ2-1, with TRBD2 identical over 7 bases. The CDR3 length is 15 residues. V gave up 1 base and J gave up 0 bases; unmatched junction bases: 0. The V gene's germline CDR1 is SGHTA and CDR2 FQGNSA. As DNA, the CDR3 is TGTGCCAGCAGCTTAGGGACTAGCTCCTACAATGAGCAGTTCTTC. Amino acid sequence: CASSLGTSSYNEQFF.

J is TRBJ2-5 and V is TRBV5-1; unclear D gene. V dropped 1 base and J dropped 4 bases, with 8 bases sitting between them. Germline-derived CDR1 and CDR2 are SGHRS and YFSETQ. The CDR3 spans 13 residues. CDR3 protein: CASSLYSRETQYF. DNA for the CDR3: TGCGCCAGCAGCTTGTATAGTCGAGAGACCCAGTACTTC. Full variable domain (remainder filled in from reference TRBV5-1 and TRBJ2-5): KAGVTQTPRYLIKTRGQQVTLSCSPISGHRSVSWYQQTPGQGLQFLFEYFSETQRNKGNFPGRFSGRQFSNSRSEMNVSTLELGDSALYLCASSLYSRETQYFGPGTRLLVL.

The genes are TRBV28 and TRBJ1-4, with D unclear. V lost 2 bases to trimming and J lost 5 bases, with 12 bases between them. Germline CDR1 reads MDHEN; CDR2 reads SYDVKM. The CDR3 contains 15 residues. CDR3 residues: CASSLRQATNEKLFF. The CDR3, as DNA: TGTGCCAGCAGTTTACGTCAGGCCACAAATGAAAAACTGTTTTTT. The full variable domain, rest sourced from reference TRBV28 and TRBJ1-4, is DVKVTQSSRYLVKRTGEKVFLECVQDMDHENMFWYRQDPGLGLRLIYFSYDVKMKEKGDIPEGYSVSREKKERFSLILESASTNQTSMYLCASSLRQATNEKLFFGSGTQLSVL.

This clone was seen once. The rearrangement uses TRBV29-1 and TRBJ1-2, with 12 bases fitting TRBD1. With V trimmed by 4 bases and J by 4 bases, 4 bases remained unmatched. Germline values: CDR1 SQVTM, CDR2 ANQGSEA. This CDR3 spans 14 amino acids. The CDR3 nucleotides read TGCAGCGTTGCCGGGACAGGGGGCGTCTATGGCTACACCTTC. The encoded protein is CSVAGTGGVYGYTF.

The chain recombines TRBV5-8 with TRBJ1-1; D is unresolved. Germline-derived CDR1 and CDR2 are SGHTS and YDEGEE. The V end was cut by 0 bases, the J end by 1 base, with 7 bases between. The CDR3 is 14 amino acids. As DNA, the CDR3 is TGTGCCAGCAGCTTGGGGTGGGCGAACACTGAAGCTTTCTTT. Protein: CASSLGWANTEAFF.